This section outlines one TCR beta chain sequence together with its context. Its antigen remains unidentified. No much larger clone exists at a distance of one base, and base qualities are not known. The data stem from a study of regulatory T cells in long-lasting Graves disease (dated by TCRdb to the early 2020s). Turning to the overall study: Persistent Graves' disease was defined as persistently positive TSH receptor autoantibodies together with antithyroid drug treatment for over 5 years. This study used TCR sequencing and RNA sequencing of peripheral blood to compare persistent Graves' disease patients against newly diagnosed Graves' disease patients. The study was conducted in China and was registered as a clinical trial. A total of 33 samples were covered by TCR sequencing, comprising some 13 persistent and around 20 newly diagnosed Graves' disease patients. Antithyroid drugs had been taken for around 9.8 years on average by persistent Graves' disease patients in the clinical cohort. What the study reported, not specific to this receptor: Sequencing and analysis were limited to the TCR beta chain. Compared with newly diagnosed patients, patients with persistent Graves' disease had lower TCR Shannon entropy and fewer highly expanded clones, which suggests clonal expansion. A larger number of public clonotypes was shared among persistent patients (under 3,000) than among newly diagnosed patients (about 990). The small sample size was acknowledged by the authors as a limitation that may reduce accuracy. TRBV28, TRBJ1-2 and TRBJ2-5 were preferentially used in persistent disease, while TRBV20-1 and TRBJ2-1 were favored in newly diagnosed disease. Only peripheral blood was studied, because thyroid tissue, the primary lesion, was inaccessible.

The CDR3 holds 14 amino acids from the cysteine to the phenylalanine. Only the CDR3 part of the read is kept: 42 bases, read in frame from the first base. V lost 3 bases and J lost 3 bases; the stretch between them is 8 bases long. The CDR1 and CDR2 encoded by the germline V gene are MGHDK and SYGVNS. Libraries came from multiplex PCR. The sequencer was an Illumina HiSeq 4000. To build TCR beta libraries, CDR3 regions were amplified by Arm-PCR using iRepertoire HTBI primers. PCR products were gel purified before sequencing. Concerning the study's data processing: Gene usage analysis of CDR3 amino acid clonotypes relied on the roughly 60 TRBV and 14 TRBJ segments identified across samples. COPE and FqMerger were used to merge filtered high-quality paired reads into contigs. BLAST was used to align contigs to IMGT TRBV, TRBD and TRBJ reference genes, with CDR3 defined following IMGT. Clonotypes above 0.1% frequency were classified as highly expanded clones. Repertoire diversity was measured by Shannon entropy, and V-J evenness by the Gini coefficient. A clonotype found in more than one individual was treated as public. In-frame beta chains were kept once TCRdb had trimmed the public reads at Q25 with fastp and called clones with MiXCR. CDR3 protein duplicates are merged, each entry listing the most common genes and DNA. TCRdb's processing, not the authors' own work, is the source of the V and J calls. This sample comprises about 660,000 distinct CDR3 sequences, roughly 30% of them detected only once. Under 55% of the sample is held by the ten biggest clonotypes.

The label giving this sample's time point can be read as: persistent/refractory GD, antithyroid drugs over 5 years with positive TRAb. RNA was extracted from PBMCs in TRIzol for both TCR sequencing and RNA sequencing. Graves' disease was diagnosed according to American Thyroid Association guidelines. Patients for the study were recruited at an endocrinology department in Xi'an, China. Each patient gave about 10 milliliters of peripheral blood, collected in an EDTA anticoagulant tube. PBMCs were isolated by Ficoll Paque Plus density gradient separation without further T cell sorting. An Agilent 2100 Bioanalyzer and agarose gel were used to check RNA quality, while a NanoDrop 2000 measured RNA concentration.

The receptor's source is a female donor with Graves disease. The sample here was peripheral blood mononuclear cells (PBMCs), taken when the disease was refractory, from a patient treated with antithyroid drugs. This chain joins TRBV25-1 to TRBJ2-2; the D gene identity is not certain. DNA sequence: TGTGCCAGCAGTGATTCCTTTTACACCGGGGAGCTGTTTTTT. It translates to CASSDSFYTGELFF.